This T cell receptor beta chain stems from a study of control samples from healthy donors and cancer patients. Profiling relied on immunoSEQ multiplex PCR, and the TCRdb table lists in-frame clones only, not all of them. The sample holds 120,000 or so clones, 85% to 95% seen once. About this clone: The same CDR3 also results from other DNA sequences found in this sample.

The germline CDR1 and CDR2 sequences are LGHDT and YNNKEL (reference sequence). The CDR3 length is 14 residues. V was pared by 3 bases and J by 5 bases, with 10 bases between. The sample comprised PBMCs. The receptor comes from a man older than 75 with head and neck cancer. V gene TRBV3-1 (or the pseudogene TRBV3-2) combines with J gene TRBJ2-2, with D unresolved. CDR3 sequence (DNA): TGTGCCAGCAGCCAGGTCCTAGGAACCGGGGAGCTGTTTTTT. This sequence encodes CASSQVLGTGELFF.